One sample yielded the 24 T cell receptor beta chains listed below, sequenced in a study of cytomegalovirus exposure and HLA in healthy donors. This PCR relied on a set of 60 Vbeta primers and 13 Jbeta primers. Assay: immunoSEQ multiplex PCR; the TCRdb copy retains only in-frame clones and omits some. The sample comprises 150,000 to 200,000 clones, roughly 80% of which are singletons, and 6% to 7.5% rests with the top ten. The specimen was PBMCs. The receptors were sampled from a man aged 30-40 years in good health and CMV-seropositive.

This chain joins TRBV4-1 and TRBJ2-7; D may be TRBD2 (5 bases). Between the trimmed V and J ends, which lost 5 bases and 4 bases, there was a span of 12 bases. CDR3 size: 13 residues. Germline V gene lookup returns CDR1 MGHRA and CDR2 YSYEKL. The CDR3 nucleotides are TGCGCCAGCAGCTGGGAGATTCTATACGAGCAGTACTTC. This sequence encodes CASSWEILYEQYF.

The rearrangement links TRBV6-1 to TRBJ2-5; 7 nucleotides align to TRBD1. There are 15 residues in the CDR3. V lost 6 bases and J lost 4; bases outside the gene matches: 11. The V gene's germline CDR1 is MNHNS and CDR2 SASEGT. The CDR3: CASRIGRDRIETQYF. CDR3 bases: TGTGCCAGCAGGATAGGAAGGGACAGAATAGAGACCCAGTACTTC.

V is TRBV10-2 and J is TRBJ2-5; 8 nucleotides line up with TRBD1. V lost 5 bases, J lost 4 bases, and 15 bases stayed unmatched. This CDR3 has 17 residues. Germline V gene lookup returns CDR1 WSHSY and CDR2 SAAADI. This chain's CDR3 is CASSKYLDRVELETQYF. The CDR3 DNA reads TGCGCCAGCAGTAAATACTTGGACAGGGTGGAATTAGAGACCCAGTACTTC.

This clone appeared a few times. CDR3 protein: CATRQGNGNTIYF. The DNA of the CDR3 is TGTGCCACCAGACAGGGGAATGGAAACACCATATATTTT. The genes are TRBV6-5 and TRBJ1-3, with 8 bases fitting TRBD1. Germline-derived CDR1 and CDR2 are MNHEY and SVGAGI. This CDR3 has 13 residues. The V segment lost 10 bases and the J segment 3 bases; nucleotides outside the gene matches: 5.

This rearrangement joins TRBV29-1 to TRBJ1-2; 8 nucleotides align to TRBD1. The CDR3 is 16 residues long. Germline V lookup: CDR1 SQVTM, CDR2 ANQGSEA. After removal of 2 bases from V and 5 bases from J, the junction contained 13 bases not matched to a gene. CDR3 sequence reads: CSVESPDREAIYGYTF. The CDR3 DNA is TGCAGCGTTGAATCCCCGGACAGGGAGGCGATTTATGGCTACACCTTC.

The chain carries TRBV7-9 and TRBJ2-3; 7 nucleotides line up with TRBD2. V shed 3 bases, J shed 5 bases, and the junction held 5 bases outside the gene matches. This CDR3 contains 14 residues. The germline CDR1 and CDR2 sequences are SEHNR and FQNEAQ (reference sequence). The DNA for the CDR3 is TGTGCCAGCAGCTTGGGCGGGAGCCGAGATACGCAGTATTTT. Translating gives CASSLGGSRDTQYF.

This rearrangement joins TRBV15 to TRBJ2-7; 9 bases fit TRBD1. This CDR3 comprises 17 residues. The V gene's germline CDR1 is LNHNV and CDR2 YYDKDF (reference sequence). J lost 0 bases, V lost 1 base, and 7 bases had no gene match. CDR3 loop: CATSRVRTGELSYEQYF. The CDR3 region has the DNA TGTGCCACCAGCAGAGTGCGGACAGGGGAACTCTCCTACGAGCAGTACTTC.

J is TRBJ2-3 and V is TRBV7-2; 10 bases match TRBD2. This CDR3 is 15 amino acids long. Germline lookup yields CDR1 SGHTA and CDR2 FQGNSA. V was clipped by 3 bases and J by 3 bases; unmatched bases: 3. CDR3 protein: CASSFQRGGTDTQYF. The CDR3 region has the DNA TGTGCCAGCAGCTTTCAGCGGGGGGGTACAGATACGCAGTATTTT.

This rearrangement joins TRBV4-1 to TRBJ1-2; no firm D call. Germline CDR1 MGHRA, CDR2 YSYEKL. The CDR3 is 13 residues long. V was cut by 4 bases and J by 4 bases, with 10 bases left in between. The CDR3 sequence is CASSPMTSYGYTF. The DNA of the CDR3 is TGCGCCAGCAGCCCGATGACTTCCTATGGCTACACCTTC.

This clone appeared a few times. This chain connects TRBV15 to TRBJ1-2; a possible D gene is TRBD1 (6 bases). The germline V and J ends were trimmed by 0 bases and 7 bases, with 12 bases remaining between them. CDR1 is LNHNV, CDR2 YYDKDF, per germline (reference sequence). The CDR3 is 14 residues long. CDR3: CATSRDRGGSGYTF. DNA for the CDR3: TGTGCCACCAGCAGAGATAGGGGGGGCTCTGGCTACACCTTC. The full variable domain, in which reference TRBV15 and TRBJ1-2 provide the parts outside the CDR3, is DAMVIQNPRYQVTQFGKPVTLSCSQTLNHNVMYWYQQKSSQAPKLLFHYYDKDFNNEADTPDNFQSRRPNTSFCFLDIRSPGLGDTAMYLCATSRDRGGSGYTFGSGTRLTVV.

This clone came up a few times. V gene TRBV4-2 combines with J gene TRBJ2-6; 7 nucleotides match TRBD2. V gave up 5 bases and J gave up 0 bases; unmatched junction bases: 4. Per the germline V gene, CDR1 is LGHNA and CDR2 is YNFKEQ. This CDR3 has 16 residues. The chain's CDR3 is CASSSGGSSGANVLTF. The CDR3 bases are TGTGCCAGCAGCTCCGGCGGGAGCTCTGGGGCCAACGTCCTGACTTTC.

This sequence joins TRBV5-1 and TRBJ2-7, with 15 bases aligning to TRBD2. Germline assignment: CDR1 SGHRS and CDR2 YFSETQ. This CDR3 region has 18 residues. The trim removed 0 bases at V and 7 bases at J, leaving 11 bases unmatched. The CDR3 region has the DNA TGCGCCAGCAGCTTGGTGGGACTAGCGGGGGGTTCGTCTCGGGAGCAGTACTTC. Translation gives CASSLVGLAGGSSREQYF.

The rearrangement joins TRBV6-1 to TRBJ2-1; 7 bases align to TRBD2. This CDR3 contains 14 residues. Germline values: CDR1 MNHNS, CDR2 SASEGT. J gave up 4 bases and V 2 bases, and 2 bases lay outside the gene matches. The DNA for the CDR3 is TGTGCCAGCAGTGAACGGGGGGAGTACAATGAGCAGTTCTTC. It yields the protein CASSERGEYNEQFF.

The rearrangement links TRBV7-2 to TRBJ2-3; 9 bases match TRBD1. Germline V gives CDR1 SGHTA, CDR2 FQGNSA. With V trimmed by 6 bases and J by 6 bases, 4 bases remained unmatched. The CDR3 sequence is 13 residues long. The chain's CDR3 is CASRGTGLDTQYF. The CDR3 DNA reads as TGTGCCAGCAGAGGGACAGGGCTTGATACGCAGTATTTT.

This clone appeared a few times. The chain uses TRBV4-3 and TRBJ1-4; D call uncertain. Germline CDR1 and CDR2: LGHNA and YSLEER. V was shortened by 1 base and J by 4 bases, with 7 bases between the two germline ends. CDR3 length: 14 residues. DNA for the CDR3: TGCGCCAGCAGCCAAGCCCCCCTTAATGAAAAACTGTTTTTT. Its protein is CASSQAPLNEKLFF.

The table lists this clone with a few counts. V is TRBV27 and J is TRBJ2-1; 15 bases fit TRBD2. The V and J ends lost 5 bases and 12 bases, in that order; junction bases with no gene match: 14. Germline CDR1 and CDR2: MNHEY and SMNVEV (reference sequence). The CDR3 extends over 17 amino acids. The DNA for the CDR3 is TGTGCCAGCAGTAAGGGGGGACTAGCGGGAGGCCGGCATGTGCAGTTCTTC. This gives the protein CASSKGGLAGGRHVQFF.

This clone is a singleton in its sample. The chain recombines TRBV5-1 with TRBJ1-3; 8 bases are shared with TRBD1. This CDR3 region has 17 residues. V lost 4 bases and J lost 0; bases outside the gene matches: 9. The germline CDR1 and CDR2 sequences are SGHRS and YFSETQ. CDR3 protein: CASSHRTGSFSGNTIYF. The CDR3 DNA follows: TGCGCCAGCAGCCATCGGACAGGGAGTTTCTCTGGAAACACCATATATTTT.

A word on this clone: The junction does not match germline at one end; this may be a read error. V and J are TRBV7-9 and TRBJ2-6; possibly TRBD1 for D (6 bases). The germline CDR1 and CDR2 sequences are SEHNR and FQNEAQ (reference sequence). The CDR3 has 17 residues. CDR3: CSSSFGGEGPGANVLTF. In nucleotides, the CDR3 is TGTTCCAGCAGCTTTGGGGGCGAGGGGCCTGGGGCCAACGTCCTGACTTTC.

The chain uses TRBV5-4 and TRBJ2-1; 9 bases fit TRBD2. V trimming: 3 bases; J trimming: 7 bases; junction bases outside the gene matches: 20. This CDR3 region has 19 residues. The germline V gene has CDR1 SGHNT and CDR2 YYREEE (reference sequence). CDR3 sequence: CASSYIASGVYPNFNEQFF. DNA for the CDR3: TGTGCCAGCAGCTATATAGCTAGCGGGGTCTACCCGAATTTTAATGAGCAGTTCTTC.

Here the CDR3 reads CASRQRTGPNTEAFF. CDR3 nucleotides: TGTGCCAGCAGACAAAGGACAGGGCCGAACACTGAAGCTTTCTTT. This rearrangement joins TRBV2 to TRBJ1-1, with 8 nucleotides matching TRBD1. After removal of 6 bases from V and 1 base from J, the junction contained 7 bases not matched to a gene. Germline loops: CDR1 SNHLY, CDR2 FYNNEI. The CDR3 contains 15 residues.

The V and J genes are TRBV9 and TRBJ2-1; 12 bases are a match to TRBD2. In germline, CDR1 is SGDLS, CDR2 YYNGEE. CDR3 length equals 17 residues. V lost 3 bases to trimming and J lost 4 bases; unmatched junction nucleotides: 8. The CDR3 DNA reads as TGTGCCAGCAGCGCCTCAACTAGCGGGGGGATGTACAATGAGCAGTTCTTC. This codes for CASSASTSGGMYNEQFF. The entire variable domain, with the rest obtained from reference TRBV9 and TRBJ2-1, is as follows: DSGVTQTPKHLITATGQRVTLRCSPRSGDLSVYWYQQSLDQGLQFLIQYYNGEERAKGNILERFSAQQFPDLHSELNLSSLELGDSALYFCASSASTSGGMYNEQFFGPGTRLTVL.

The chain uses TRBV6-1 and TRBJ2-2; weak D call: TRBD2 (5 bases). The CDR3 totals 18 residues. Germline lookup yields CDR1 MNHNS and CDR2 SASEGT. Trimming cost V 2 bases and J 1 base, with 17 bases left between them. For the CDR3, the DNA is TGTGCCAGCAGTGAACTCGCTGGGCTAGCCGTGAACACCGGGGAGCTGTTTTTT. Its protein is CASSELAGLAVNTGELFF.

The V call is TRBV11-2, the J call TRBJ2-7, with 8 bases aligning to TRBD1. CDR1 SGHAT and CDR2 FQNNGV come from the germline V gene. The CDR3 has 15 amino acids. V gave up 5 bases and J gave up 5 bases; unmatched junction bases: 11. CDR3 nucleotide sequence: TGTGCCAGCAGCGTCCTCCGGACAGGGTTGAACGAGCAGTACTTC. Amino acids: CASSVLRTGLNEQYF.

The chain joins TRBV27 to TRBJ2-1, with 8 bases matching TRBD2. Losses at the gene ends were 6 bases for V and 8 bases for J; bases not matched to a gene: 12. There are 15 residues in the CDR3. Germline lookup yields CDR1 MNHEY and CDR2 SMNVEV (reference sequence). CDR3 amino acids: CASSGRGRGKDEQFF. The CDR3 DNA follows: TGTGCCAGCAGCGGGAGGGGGAGGGGTAAAGATGAGCAGTTCTTC.